Each of the 21 T cell receptor beta chains below was sequenced from the same sample in a study of T cells in Graves' hyperthyroidism and ophthalmopathy (dated by TCRdb to 2018 to 2020). The method behind the library was multiplex PCR. Sequencing was performed on an Illumina HiSeq 2000. Amplification of TCR beta CDR3 regions was carried out from RNA transcripts. The TCR CDR3 was subjected to a first round of RT-PCR using the HTBI primer set and the Qiagen OneStep RT-PCR kit. TCRdb reprocessed the public reads (quality trimming at Q25 with fastp, clone calling with MiXCR) and kept in-frame beta chains. Each entry merges the rows of one CDR3 protein and shows their most common DNA and genes. The table for this sample lists hundreds of thousands of distinct CDR3 sequences; 11% to 15% of them were counted only once. The ten largest clonotypes hold approximately 15% of the sample. The sequenced sample consisted of blood. The receptors were gathered from a woman aged 35 to 49 with Graves' hyperthyroidism.

This clonotype was detected ten times or more. This chain connects TRBV30 to TRBJ2-5; D might be TRBD2 (8 bases). The CDR3 totals 14 residues. V was cut by 2 bases and J by 5 bases, with 15 bases left in between. Looked up from germline, CDR1 is GTSNPN and CDR2 is SVGIG (reference sequence). CDR3 sequence: CAWSRGLAGETQYF. The CDR3 DNA follows: TGTGCCTGGAGTAGGGGGCTAGCGGGCGAGACCCAGTACTTC.

Of note for this clonotype: A much larger clone differs by one base, so this may be a read error. The rearrangement links TRBV10-3 to TRBJ2-1, with D possibly matching TRBD1 (5 bases). Trimming shortened V by 3 bases and J by 0 bases, and 9 bases separated the two germline ends. Per germline, CDR1 ENHRY and CDR2 SYGVKD. This CDR3 region has 15 residues. In DNA, the CDR3 is TGTGCCATCAGTGAAGGGGTTAGCTCCTACAATGAGCAGTTCTTC. Translated, it gives CAISEGVSSYNEQFF.

The chain combines TRBV28 with TRBJ2-2; D may match TRBD1 or TRBD2 (5 bases each). V was cut by 3 bases and J by 5 bases, with 13 bases left in between. The CDR3 has 15 residues. The germline gives CDR1 MDHEN, CDR2 SYDVKM. CDR3 bases: TGTGCCAGCAGTTTTGGGGGATTGGGTACCGGGGAGCTGTTTTTT. Protein product: CASSFGGLGTGELFF.

The table lists this clonotype with many counts. This chain joins TRBV7-9 and TRBJ2-7; TRBD2 matches 10 bases. The CDR3 has 18 residues. Trimming removed 5 bases from V and 2 bases from J; junction bases left unmatched: 15. Germline assignment: CDR1 SEHNR and CDR2 FQNEAQ (reference sequence). CDR3 coding DNA: TGTGCCAGCAGCCCCGGCCTAGCGGGAGCCGAAAAAACCTACGAGCAGTACTTC. Residues: CASSPGLAGAEKTYEQYF.

This clonotype was counted a few times. The chain recombines TRBV19 with TRBJ1-5, with D hard to call. From germline, CDR1 is LNHDA and CDR2 SQIVND (reference sequence). With 6 bases removed from V and 0 bases from J, the gap between germline ends came to 12 bases. CDR3 length equals 15 residues. The CDR3 here is CASSEALYSNQPQHF. Here the CDR3 DNA reads TGTGCCAGTAGCGAGGCCCTTTATAGCAATCAGCCCCAGCATTTT.

The chain employs TRBV9 and TRBJ2-2; 12 nucleotides agree with TRBD2. This CDR3 has 16 amino acids. Germline lookup yields CDR1 SGDLS and CDR2 YYNGEE. V shed 3 bases, J shed 5 bases, and the junction held 5 bases outside the gene matches. Written as DNA, the CDR3 is TGTGCCAGCAGCGCTACGACTAGCGGGAGAACCGGGGAGCTGTTTTTT. This sequence encodes CASSATTSGRTGELFF.

This clonotype was counted between two and nine times. With a much larger clone just one base away, this may be a read error. The chain links TRBV5-5 to TRBJ1-1; no clear D gene. The CDR3 totals 14 residues. Germline-derived CDR1 and CDR2 are SGHKS and YYEKEE (reference sequence). CDR3 amino acids: CAGSPWRGNTEAFF. CDR3 coding DNA: TGTGCCGGCAGCCCCTGGAGAGGGAACACTGAAGCTTTCTTT.

This clonotype was seen repeatedly, ten times or more. V is TRBV18 and J is TRBJ1-2; no reliable D call. The germline V and J ends were trimmed by 3 bases and 0 bases, with 8 bases remaining between them. Germline values: CDR1 KGHSH, CDR2 LQKENI. CDR3 length: 14 residues. The CDR3 loop reads CASSPGSTNYGYTF. The DNA of the CDR3 is TGTGCCAGCTCACCCGGCAGTACTAACTATGGCTACACCTTC.

This clonotype was found many times. The V call is TRBV3-1, the J call TRBJ2-3; D uncertain. This CDR3 region has 16 residues. The V end was cut by 0 bases, the J end by 0 bases, with 10 bases between. Germline V CDR1 and CDR2: LGHDT, YNNKEL (reference sequence). CDR3 coding DNA: TGTGCCAGCAGCCAAGATGAAGGACGGAGCACAGATACGCAGTATTTT. It yields the protein CASSQDEGRSTDTQYF.

The chain carries TRBV7-3 and TRBJ2-1; D gene uncertain. Germline loops: CDR1 SGHTA, CDR2 FQGTGA. CDR3 length: 15 residues. V shed 4 bases and J shed 0 bases, with 10 bases lying between them. CDR3 nucleotides: TGTGCCAGCAGCTCGTATAAGAGCTCCTACAATGAGCAGTTCTTC. This sequence encodes CASSSYKSSYNEQFF.

This clonotype was seen ten or more times. The chain employs TRBV20-1 and TRBJ1-5; D may be TRBD1 (5 bases). The CDR3 runs 13 residues. Germline CDR1 DFQATT, CDR2 SNEGSKA (reference sequence). The V gene lost 3 bases and the J gene lost 5 bases, with 11 bases spanning the gap. Here the CDR3 DNA reads TGCAGTGCTAGGGTGACGGGGGATCAGCCCCAGCATTTT. Its protein product is CSARVTGDQPQHF.

This clonotype was detected ten times or more. This chain links TRBV20-1 with TRBJ2-6, with a possible D match to TRBD2 (5 bases). The CDR3 length is 14 residues. Germline CDR1 is DFQATT and CDR2 is SNEGSKA (reference sequence). V gave up 5 bases and J gave up 2 bases, with 10 bases separating them. The CDR3, as DNA: TGCAGTGCTCCTCGGGGAACTGGGGCCAACGTCCTGACTTTC. This translates into CSAPRGTGANVLTF.

The rearrangement uses TRBV24-1 and TRBJ2-7; 8 bases line up with TRBD1. Germline V gene sequence: CDR1 KGHDR, CDR2 SFDVKD. The CDR3 consists of 17 residues. V was clipped by 2 bases and J by 2 bases; unmatched bases: 10. CDR3 amino acids: CATSDSGYGTGAYEQYF. The CDR3 region has the DNA TGTGCCACCAGTGATTCCGGTTACGGGACAGGAGCCTACGAGCAGTACTTC.

In its sample, this clonotype was seen many times. The chain combines TRBV7-8 with TRBJ1-4; D is uncertain. The CDR3 contains 15 residues. With 1 base removed from V and 2 bases from J, the gap between germline ends came to 8 bases. Germline CDR1 is SGHVS and CDR2 is FQNEAQ. DNA for the CDR3: TGTGCCAGCAGCTTAGATCGCTTCACTAATGAAAAACTGTTTTTT. It yields the protein CASSLDRFTNEKLFF.

This chain connects TRBV5-6 to TRBJ2-7; D is unclear. This CDR3 is built from 14 residues. Trimming pared 0 bases from V and 2 bases from J, leaving 9 bases between. Germline V gene data show CDR1 as SGHDT and CDR2 as YYEEEE. The CDR3 DNA reads TGTGCCAGCAGCTTGGAGGGCCGGACCTACGAGCAGTACTTC. Protein product: CASSLEGRTYEQYF.

This clonotype was counted a few times. The CDR3 DNA is TGTGCCAGCAGTTTGCCCGGGGCCGGGGGGCAGGGGGAGCTGTTTTTT. This codes for CASSLPGAGGQGELFF. The gene calls are TRBV28 and TRBJ2-2; a weak D match, TRBD2 (7 bases). V lost 3 bases to trimming and J lost 8 bases, with 19 bases between them. Germline-derived CDR1 and CDR2 are MDHEN and SYDVKM. This CDR3 has 16 residues.

This clonotype occurred many times. J is TRBJ2-1 and V is TRBV6-1, with TRBD2 as a possible D gene (5 bases). Per germline, CDR1 MNHNS and CDR2 SASEGT. Trimming left V 11 bases short and J 0 bases short, with 11 bases between. The CDR3 has 13 residues. The CDR3: CAGVSGSYNEQFF. Here the CDR3 DNA reads TGTGCCGGAGTCAGCGGCTCCTACAATGAGCAGTTCTTC.

V usage is TRBV7-8 and J usage is TRBJ2-7; the match to TRBD1 covers 7 bases. The J segment lost 2 bases and the V segment lost 3 bases, leaving 4 bases of the junction unmatched. This CDR3 has 14 residues. In germline, CDR1 is SGHVS, CDR2 FQNEAQ. The CDR3 DNA reads TGTGCCAGCAGCTTTAACAGGGGAGCCTACGAGCAGTACTTC. Translation: CASSFNRGAYEQYF.

CDR3: CASSQDLPLAGAGRKNIQYF. CDR3 nucleotides: TGTGCCAGCAGCCAAGATTTACCGCTAGCGGGAGCGGGTCGGAAAAACATTCAGTACTTC. The genes are TRBV3-1 and TRBJ2-4, with 10 bases identical to TRBD2. Unmatched junction bases numbered 15, after V lost 0 bases and J lost 4 bases. CDR1 is LGHDT, CDR2 YNNKEL, per germline (reference sequence). This CDR3 spans 20 amino acids.

J is TRBJ2-2 and V is TRBV6-5; TRBD1 aligns across 7 bases. The CDR3 contains 16 residues. Germline CDR1 is MNHEY and CDR2 is SVGAGI. J gave up 1 base and V 1 base, and 3 bases lay outside the gene matches. The CDR3 nucleotides read TGTGCCAGCAGTTACTTAGGGACAGTGAACACCGGGGAGCTGTTTTTT. It specifies CASSYLGTVNTGELFF.

There are many counts of this clonotype. The chain uses TRBV20-1 and TRBJ1-1; 10 nucleotides line up with TRBD1. This CDR3 region has 15 residues. CDR1 is DFQATT and CDR2 is SNEGSKA in the germline V gene (reference sequence). V trimming: 4 bases; J trimming: 5 bases; junction bases outside the gene matches: 10. The CDR3 coding sequence is TGCAGTGCTATTTCACCGGGACAGGGGAAGACTGAAGCTTTCTTT. As protein: CSAISPGQGKTEAFF.